These 21 T cell receptor beta chains came from one sample sequenced in a study of blood T cell repertoires in COVID-19. Clones were sequenced by immunoSEQ multiplex PCR, and TCRdb holds only the in-frame ones, with some missing. The repertoire holds 400,000 to 500,000 clones, 70% to 90% seen once, with about 1.5% in the top ten. Sequencing input: PBMCs or T cells enriched from blood (not recorded which). The origin of the receptors is a young woman who had been exposed to COVID-19.

This clone was detected once. The gene calls are TRBV3-1 (or the pseudogene TRBV3-2) and TRBJ2-7; weak D call: TRBD1 (6 bases). Deletions cut 2 bases from V and 5 bases from J, with 16 bases between. Germline V CDR1 and CDR2: LGHDT, YNNKEL (reference sequence). The CDR3 has 15 residues. The CDR3 DNA is TGTGCCAGCAGCCAAACGAAGCGAAGGGGGAACGAGCAGTACTTC. Amino acids: CASSQTKRRGNEQYF.

This clone appeared once. The chain carries TRBV2 and TRBJ1-4, with 9 positions matching TRBD1. This CDR3 spans 15 amino acids. The germline gives CDR1 SNHLY, CDR2 FYNNEI. V shed 6 bases and J 7 bases; nucleotides not matched to a gene: 9. CDR3 in amino acids: CASSPRTGAVEKLFF. The DNA for the CDR3 is TGTGCCAGCAGCCCGCGGACAGGGGCGGTTGAAAAACTGTTTTTT. Looking up the rest from reference TRBV2 and TRBJ1-4 gives the full variable domain: EPEVTQTPSHQVTQMGQEVILRCVPISNHLYFYWYRQILGQKVEFLVSFYNNEISEKSEIFDDQFSVERPDGSNFTLKIRSTKLEDSAMYFCASSPRTGAVEKLFFGSGTQLSVL.

The J gene is TRBJ2-2, the V gene TRBV7-2; D is undetermined. V was pared by 1 base and J by 1 base, with 7 bases between. The V gene's germline CDR1 is SGHTA and CDR2 FQGNSA. The CDR3 has 15 residues. The chain's CDR3 is CASSLVSMNTGELFF. The CDR3 DNA reads TGTGCCAGCAGCTTAGTGTCTATGAACACCGGGGAGCTGTTTTTT.

CDR3 nucleotide sequence: TGCGCCAGCAGCCAAGTCATGTTTGGGGGGTCGGAACGAGGCTACACCTTC. This gives the protein CASSQVMFGGSERGYTF. The chain employs TRBV4-3 and TRBJ1-2; TRBD1 is a possible D gene (5 bases). V lost 1 base and J 8 bases, leaving 23 bases between the germline ends. CDR3 size: 17 residues. CDR1 is LGHNA, CDR2 YSLEER, per germline.

The rearrangement joins TRBV4-1 to TRBJ2-1, with a tentative D call TRBD1 (6 bases). CDR3 length: 13 residues. V lost 2 bases and J 12 bases, leaving 14 bases between the germline ends. The V gene's germline CDR1 is MGHRA and CDR2 YSYEKL. CDR3 sequence reads: CASSQQGLIGQFF. The CDR3 bases are TGCGCCAGCAGCCAACAGGGGCTGATCGGGCAGTTCTTC.

V gene TRBV4-1 combines with J gene TRBJ1-4; D not resolved. The CDR3 extends over 14 amino acids. With 0 bases removed from V and 5 bases from J, the gap between germline ends came to 7 bases. Germline V gene sequence: CDR1 MGHRA, CDR2 YSYEKL. The DNA of the CDR3 is TGCGCCAGCAGCCAAGATTACAGAAATGAAAAACTGTTTTTT. Protein sequence: CASSQDYRNEKLFF.

This sequence joins TRBV11-3 and TRBJ2-1; possibly TRBD2 for D (6 bases). This CDR3 is built from 15 residues. Looked up from germline, CDR1 is SGHNT and CDR2 is YENEEA. V shed 3 bases and J shed 1 base, with 10 bases lying between them. For the CDR3, the DNA is TGTGCCAGCAGCTTTGGGGGGAGGTCCTACAATGAGCAGTTCTTC. It codes for CASSFGGRSYNEQFF.

The J gene is TRBJ1-5, the V gene TRBV7-8; 9 bases match TRBD1. Germline V CDR1 and CDR2: SGHVS, FQNEAQ. The trim removed 5 bases at V and 2 bases at J, leaving 4 bases unmatched. This CDR3 has 15 amino acids. In DNA, the CDR3 is TGTGCCAGCAGCGCGACAGGGGGAGGCAATCAGCCCCAGCATTTT. Amino acids: CASSATGGGNQPQHF.

The chain uses TRBV19 and TRBJ1-4; D may be TRBD1 (5 bases). Looked up from germline, CDR1 is LNHDA and CDR2 is SQIVND (reference sequence). V was cut by 4 bases and J by 8 bases, with 8 bases left in between. The CDR3 runs 12 residues. The CDR3 loop reads CASSTSGEKLFF. For the CDR3, the DNA is TGTGCCAGTAGTACCTCAGGGGAAAAACTGTTTTTT.

The chain recombines TRBV19 with TRBJ2-2, with TRBD1 matching over 8 bases. In germline, CDR1 is LNHDA, CDR2 SQIVND (reference sequence). The ends lost 4 bases at V and 5 bases at J; junction bases unmatched: 3. CDR3 length: 14 amino acids. The CDR3 loop is CASSTGQGTGELFF. The CDR3, as DNA: TGTGCCAGTAGTACAGGACAGGGAACCGGGGAGCTGTTTTTT.

The rearrangement links TRBV7-2 to TRBJ2-5, with 9 bases aligning to TRBD2. The V segment lost 0 bases and the J segment 0 bases; nucleotides outside the gene matches: 8. The germline V gene encodes CDR1 SGHTA and CDR2 FQGNSA. The length of the CDR3 is 18 residues. CDR3 protein: CASSLAISGGLYQETQYF. As DNA, the CDR3 is TGTGCCAGCAGCTTAGCGATTAGCGGGGGCCTATACCAAGAGACCCAGTACTTC.

The chain has TRBV5-1 and TRBJ2-3, with 7 bases that match TRBD1. The CDR3 is 15 amino acids. V was clipped by 4 bases and J by 2 bases; unmatched bases: 7. Germline-derived CDR1 and CDR2 are SGHRS and YFSETQ. DNA of the CDR3: TGCGCCAGCAGCACCCCGGGACAGTCCACAGATACGCAGTATTTT. Translated: CASSTPGQSTDTQYF.

The V gene is TRBV28, the J gene TRBJ2-2; D perhaps matches TRBD2 (5 bases). In germline, CDR1 is MDHEN, CDR2 SYDVKM. Trimming shortened V by 5 bases and J by 1 base, and 8 bases separated the two germline ends. The CDR3 length is 14 residues. This chain's CDR3 is CASSPAGNTGELFF. The CDR3 nucleotides are TGTGCCAGCAGTCCCGCGGGGAACACCGGGGAGCTGTTTTTT.

V is TRBV15 and J is TRBJ1-2, with D unclear. This CDR3 is 14 amino acids long. The germline gives CDR1 LNHNV, CDR2 YYDKDF (reference sequence). Deletions cut 1 base from V and 2 bases from J, with 8 bases between. The CDR3 here is CATSRGLRNYGYTF. For the CDR3, the DNA is TGTGCCACCAGCAGAGGACTGCGAAACTATGGCTACACCTTC. Full variable domain (rest looked up from reference TRBV15 and TRBJ1-2): DAMVIQNPRYQVTQFGKPVTLSCSQTLNHNVMYWYQQKSSQAPKLLFHYYDKDFNNEADTPDNFQSRRPNTSFCFLDIRSPGLGDTAMYLCATSRGLRNYGYTFGSGTRLTVV.

The J gene is TRBJ2-1, the V gene TRBV5-1; 8 positions agree with TRBD1. Per germline, CDR1 SGHRS and CDR2 YFSETQ. The CDR3 length is 15 residues. Trimming cost V 1 base and J 6 bases; bases outside gene matches: 6. As DNA, the CDR3 is TGCGCCAGCAGCTTGTTGGGACAGGAGCCCAATGAGCAGTTCTTC. Protein sequence: CASSLLGQEPNEQFF.

This chain links TRBV5-1 with TRBJ2-2; 13 bases map to TRBD2. V lost 4 bases and J lost 0; bases outside the gene matches: 3. Germline V CDR1 and CDR2: SGHRS, YFSETQ. This CDR3 has 17 amino acids. CDR3 nucleotide sequence: TGCGCCAGCAGCCTTGGACTAGCGGGAGCGAACACCGGGGAGCTGTTTTTT. Residues: CASSLGLAGANTGELFF.

V usage is TRBV18 and J usage is TRBJ2-1; TRBD2 aligns across 11 bases. The V gene end was trimmed by 3 bases and the J gene end by 8 bases; junction bases not matched to a gene: 9. Germline CDR1 KGHSH, CDR2 LQKENI. The length of the CDR3 is 16 residues. The CDR3 region is CASSPSLAGGSDEQFF. DNA for the CDR3: TGTGCCAGCTCACCCTCCCTAGCGGGAGGATCCGATGAGCAGTTCTTC.

The chain links TRBV6-5 to TRBJ1-5; TRBD1 is a possible D gene (5 bases). Trimming shortened V by 6 bases and J by 7 bases, and 13 bases separated the two germline ends. CDR1 and CDR2 from the germline V gene are MNHEY and SVGAGI. CDR3 length equals 13 residues. CDR3 sequence: CASRSGQGQPQHF. CDR3 nucleotides: TGTGCCAGCAGATCAGGGCAGGGACAGCCCCAGCATTTT.

This clone was observed a handful of times. The gene calls are TRBV13 and TRBJ2-2, with D maybe TRBD2 (6 bases). Trimming took off 7 bases at V and 1 base at J, with 16 bases between the two ends. The CDR3 is 16 residues long. CDR1 and CDR2 (germline): PRHDT, FYEKMQ (reference sequence). CDR3 in amino acids: CASNSNPGENTGELFF. As DNA, the CDR3 is TGTGCCAGCAACTCCAATCCGGGGGAGAACACCGGGGAGCTGTTTTTT.

This sequence joins TRBV5-5 and TRBJ1-5, with a weak D call TRBD1 (6 bases). The V gene lost 3 bases and the J gene lost 6 bases, with 16 bases spanning the gap. CDR3 size: 15 residues. Germline V lookup: CDR1 SGHKS, CDR2 YYEKEE (reference sequence). In nucleotides, the CDR3 is TGTGCCAGCAGCTCGGTGGACAGCCGAGGTCAGCCCCAGCATTTT. Protein product: CASSSVDSRGQPQHF.

This sequence joins TRBV9 and TRBJ2-1; D might be TRBD1 (6 bases). The CDR3 totals 17 residues. Germline CDR1 and CDR2: SGDLS and YYNGEE. Trimming removed 1 base at V and 2 bases at J, with 16 bases between. The CDR3 bases are TGTGCCAGCAGCGTAAGGGGGTCGGCGGCCCCCTACAATGAGCAGTTCTTC. This gives the protein CASSVRGSAAPYNEQFF.